Listed below are T cell receptor beta chains from one sample, sequenced in a study of beta chain features in type 1 diabetes. The protocol was immunoSEQ multiplex PCR, while the TCRdb copy is restricted to in-frame clones and leaves out a portion. Of around 240,000 clones listed, under 70% are singletons. Sequenced input: naive CD4+ T cells from blood. All receptors derive from a man aged 25 to 40 in good health. The CDR3 runs from the conserved cysteine through the conserved F or W. A D gene is named only where the DNA matches it firmly. Clone size appears in some rows only: once, few, many, or a class for an expanded clone.

DNA	CDR3	D	V	J	size
TGCAGCGTTGATCGAGCGGGGAACTATGGCTACACCTTC	CSVDRAGNYGYTF	-	TRBV29-1	TRBJ1-2	few
TGCGCCAGCAGCCAAGATTTAGCGGGAGGGTTCTATGAGCAGTTCTTC	CASSQDLAGGFYEQFF	TRBD2	TRBV4-3	TRBJ2-1	-
TGTGCCTGGAGTCTCGGTAGTTGGGGAGGACAAGAGCAGTTCTTC	CAWSLGSWGGQEQFF	-	TRBV30	TRBJ2-1	-
TGCAGCGTACCAGGGGGCCTCAGTGGCTACACCTTC	CSVPGGLSGYTF	TRBD1	TRBV29-1	TRBJ1-2	-
TGTGCCATCAGTGAGTCGCAGGGGGCTGGTGCCAAAAACATTCAGTACTTC	CAISESQGAGAKNIQYF	TRBD1	TRBV10-3	TRBJ2-4	-
TGTGCCAGCAGCTCCGGGACAGGGAGTCGGCAAGTCAATGAGCAGTTCTTC	CASSSGTGSRQVNEQFF	TRBD1	TRBV28	TRBJ2-1	-
TGTGCCAGCAGTAGGGAGGACGAGCAGTACTTC	CASSREDEQYF	-	TRBV6-6	TRBJ2-7	-
TGTGCCAGCAGTTTTGGGGAGCTTGAAGCTTTCTTT	CASSFGELEAFF	-	TRBV28	TRBJ1-1	few
TGTGCCAGCAGCTTTTCATCAGTGGCAGATACGCAGTATTTT	CASSFSSVADTQYF	-	TRBV7-9	TRBJ2-3	few
TGTGCCAGCAGCCCCGGGGGCTCGGTGGGAGTGAGTGAGCAGTTCTTC	CASSPGGSVGVSEQFF	-	TRBV5-4	TRBJ2-1	-
TGTGCCAGTAGTTTAACTACCGGGACACCCTACGAGCAGTACTTC	CASSLTTGTPYEQYF	-	TRBV19	TRBJ2-7	few
TGTGCCAGCAGCACCAGGGGACTAGGCACAGATACGCAGTATTTT	CASSTRGLGTDTQYF	TRBD2	TRBV7-2	TRBJ2-3	few
TGTGCCAGCGCGGGGCCTTTGGAGACCCAGTACTTC	CASAGPLETQYF	-	TRBV6-5	TRBJ2-5	-
TGTGCCTGTCTAGCCAAAAACATTCAGTACTTC	CACLAKNIQYF	-	TRBV30	TRBJ2-4	-
TGCAGCGTTGAAGGGACTTCCACCGCCACAGATACGCAGTATTTT	CSVEGTSTATDTQYF	-	TRBV29-1	TRBJ2-3	-
TGTGCCAGCAGCCAAGAAGTGGTGGCTAGCGGGGGAACCTACGAGCAGTACTTC	CASSQEVVASGGTYEQYF	TRBD2	TRBV4-2	TRBJ2-7	-
TGTGCCTGTGCGAAAGAGGGCTACAATGAGCAGTTCTTC	CACAKEGYNEQFF	-	TRBV30	TRBJ2-1	few
TGCGCCACCTATGCCGGGACTAGCGTGGGCGGGGAGCTGTTTTTT	CATYAGTSVGGELFF	TRBD2	TRBV23-1	TRBJ2-2	-
TGTGCCAGCAGCGTAGGCCCTACCTACGAGCAGTACTTC	CASSVGPTYEQYF	-	TRBV9	TRBJ2-7	few
TGCAGCGTTGCAAAGGAGGCTGTCACTGAAGCTTTCTTT	CSVAKEAVTEAFF	-	TRBV29-1	TRBJ1-1	-
TGTGCCTGTTCGGGCAACACTGAAGCTTTCTTT	CACSGNTEAFF	-	TRBV30	TRBJ1-1	-
TGTGCCAGCAGCTTGGGGATTCAAGAGACCCAGTACTTC	CASSLGIQETQYF	-	TRBV5-6	TRBJ2-5	-
TGTGCCATCAGTGACAGCGGGAGGAGCTATGAGCAGTTCTTC	CAISDSGRSYEQFF	TRBD2	TRBV10-3	TRBJ2-1	-
TGTGCCTGGAGCGGGAAGTTTGAAGCTTTCTTT	CAWSGKFEAFF	-	TRBV30	TRBJ1-1	-
TGTGCCTGGAGTCGCAGTTTGAACACTGAAGCTTTCTTT	CAWSRSLNTEAFF	-	TRBV30	TRBJ1-1	-
TGTGCCAGCAGCCAGGACAGAAACACTGAAGCTTTCTTT	CASSQDRNTEAFF	-	TRBV14	TRBJ1-1	once
TGTGCCAGCAGTTACTCGACCGGAGATACGCAGTATTTT	CASSYSTGDTQYF	-	TRBV6-5	TRBJ2-3	-
TGTGCCATCAGGGTAGCAGCTAACTATGGCTACACCTTC	CAIRVAANYGYTF	-	TRBV10-3	TRBJ1-2	-
TGCAGCGTGGCACAGGGGCTAGTGAGTATGAATGAGCAGTTCTTC	CSVAQGLVSMNEQFF	TRBD1	TRBV29-1	TRBJ2-1	-
TGTGCCAGCAGCCAGGAGACCCAGTACTTC	CASSQETQYF	-	TRBV2	TRBJ2-5	-
TGTGCCAGCAGAGACAGGGCAGGGGAAAAACTGTTTTTT	CASRDRAGEKLFF	TRBD1	TRBV7-9	TRBJ1-4	-
TGCGCCAGCAGCCAAACTACGTGGGGGAACTATGGCTACACCTTC	CASSQTTWGNYGYTF	-	TRBV4-3	TRBJ1-2	-
TGCAGCGTTGAATTGGGTGAAGCTTTCTTT	CSVELGEAFF	-	TRBV29-1	TRBJ1-1	-
TGTGCCAGCAGCCCACACAGGCTTTCACCCCTCCACTTT	CASSPHRLSPLHF	-	TRBV11-2	TRBJ1-6	-
TGTGCCTGGAGTGTACAAGGGGCGGGAGATACGCAGTATTTT	CAWSVQGAGDTQYF	-	TRBV30	TRBJ2-3	-
TGTGCCAGCAGTACCCGGGACAGAGTCCCGTGGGGGCAGTACTTC	CASSTRDRVPWGQYF	TRBD1	TRBV6-5	TRBJ2-7	-
TGTGCCAGCAAACTAGCGGGAGTGGAGACCCAGTACTTC	CASKLAGVETQYF	TRBD2	TRBV6-5	TRBJ2-5	-
TGTGCCAGCAGCCGCCGGGTTGAGGACGGGGCCAACGTCCTGACTTTC	CASSRRVEDGANVLTF	-	TRBV7-9	TRBJ2-6	-
TGTGCCAGCTCCCGGGACGGGAGCTCCTACGAGCAGTACTTC	CASSRDGSSYEQYF	-	TRBV7-9	TRBJ2-7	-
TGTGCCAGCAGCGTCGCGGATACGCAGTATTTT	CASSVADTQYF	-	TRBV9	TRBJ2-3	few
TGTGCCTGGAGCGGTTCTCTCGGGAAACTGTTTTTT	CAWSGSLGKLFF	-	TRBV30	TRBJ1-4	-
TGTGCCAGCAGCGTAGGAGGTTTAGAGACCCAGTACTTC	CASSVGGLETQYF	-	TRBV9	TRBJ2-5	-
TGTGCCAGCAAGACCTCGGGGGTATACGAGCAGTACTTC	CASKTSGVYEQYF	-	TRBV5-4	TRBJ2-7	once
TGTGCCAGCAGCCGGACCAGCTCTGGGGCCAACGTCCTGACTTTC	CASSRTSSGANVLTF	-	TRBV14	TRBJ2-6	-
TGTGCCAGCAGCCCGGGAGGATCGGTAGAGACCCAGTACTTC	CASSPGGSVETQYF	TRBD2	TRBV9	TRBJ2-5	few
TGTGCCAGCTCAGAGGGCGTAATTGTCTACGAGCAGTACTTC	CASSEGVIVYEQYF	-	TRBV18	TRBJ2-7	once